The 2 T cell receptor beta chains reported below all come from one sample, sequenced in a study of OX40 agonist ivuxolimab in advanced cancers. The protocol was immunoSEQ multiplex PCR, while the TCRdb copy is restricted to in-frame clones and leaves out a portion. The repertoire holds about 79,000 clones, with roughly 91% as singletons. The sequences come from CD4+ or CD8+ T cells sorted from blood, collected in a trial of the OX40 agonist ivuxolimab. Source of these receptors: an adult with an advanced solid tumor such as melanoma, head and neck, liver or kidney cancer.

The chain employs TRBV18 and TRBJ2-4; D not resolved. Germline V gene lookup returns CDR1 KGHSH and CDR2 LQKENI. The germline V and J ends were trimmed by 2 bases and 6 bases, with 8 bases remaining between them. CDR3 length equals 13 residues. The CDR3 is CASSPGLGNIQYF. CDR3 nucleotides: TGTGCCAGCTCACCAGGGCTTGGAAACATTCAGTACTTC.

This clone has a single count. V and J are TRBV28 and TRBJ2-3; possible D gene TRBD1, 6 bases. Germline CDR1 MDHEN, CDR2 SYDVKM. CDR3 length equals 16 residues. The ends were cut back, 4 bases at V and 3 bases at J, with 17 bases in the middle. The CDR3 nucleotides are TGTGCCAGCAGTTCCCTGGGGCGAGGGGGAACAGATACGCAGTATTTT. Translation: CASSSLGRGGTDTQYF.